The present TCR beta chain was sequenced within a study of cytomegalovirus exposure and HLA in healthy donors (dated by TCRdb to the late 2010s). General notes on the study: In an earlier analysis of fewer than 750 of the donors, 276 Gb of sequence data and 90 million to 120 million unique TCR beta sequences from 180 million or so T cells were reported. The study used immunosequencing to profile the T cell repertoires of approximately 690 subjects and linked those repertoires to cytomegalovirus serostatus. Of the roughly 400 genotyped donors, around 81% fell in the genetic ancestry cluster associated with self-reported Caucasian donors. The later analysis used no new phenotypic data to find candidate immune exposures, relying instead on TCR beta sequences and their occurrence across donors. Donor age, sex, ethnicity and CMV serostatus were compiled together with the repertoire data. Genome-wide SNP genotypes for about three fifths of the roughly 670 donors were used in a later genetic analysis, which treated that subset as a discovery cohort. The study aimed to test whether signatures of past pathogen exposure could be identified by cataloging public T cell receptors. A later analysis re-examined previously published TCR beta repertoires from roughly 720 donors and added high-resolution HLA genotyping to investigate patterns of TCR occurrence. Class I and class II HLA loci were covered by the typing at four-digit resolution. An earlier analysis of 587 of the donors used high-throughput TCR beta sequencing to judge whether each TCR beta V gene segment behaved as functional or pseudogenic. In addition to the first cohort of 666 subjects, a separate validation cohort of 120 different subjects was used. Among over 350 genotyped donors of the cohort, an average of about 240,000 unique TCR beta nucleotide sequences were sequenced per donor, roughly a sixth of them non-productive. To predict cytomegalovirus infection status, the study brought together high-throughput TCR immunosequencing, statistical association of individual TCRs with disease status, and machine learning. Roughly five DR-DQ haplotypes were handled as single units for association and clustering because linkage in the cohort was strong. Typing coverage differed by locus: A, B, C, DRB1 and DQB1 were typed in about 629-630 donors, DQA1 in about 560, DPA1 in nearly 610, and DPB1 in around 440. All discovery cohort repertoires had been generated on a single sequencing platform. An early release covering some 640 HLA-typed donors comprised about 320 gigabases of sequencing data and 85 million or so unique TCR sequences.

The cohort comprised hundreds of healthy bone marrow donors. All cohort members were sampled while nominally healthy, although unrecorded immune exposures were likely present. The donor was CMV seronegative and belonged to the group of around 350 seronegative cohort members. A peripheral blood sample was provided by each donor, and peripheral blood mononuclear cells were used for TCR beta sequencing. Genomic DNA was extracted from the blood cell samples with the Qiagen DNeasy Blood Extraction Kit. Library generation was performed with the immunoSEQ multiplex PCR assay. A mixture of 60 forward primers for TCR Vbeta segments and 13 reverse primers for TCR Jbeta segments was used in the multiplex PCR. Amplification of the CDR3 region of rearranged TCR beta genes was performed with a multiplex PCR assay on genomic DNA. Amplified TCR beta libraries were sequenced as 87-base-pair reads on the Illumina HiSeq System. Processing in the source paper ran as follows. Across the 600 to 700 repertoires, a later analysis counted approximately 75 million unique TCR beta chains, approximately 10 million of which were shared by at least two donors. Raw reads were error-corrected and collapsed into unique sequences by a nearest-neighbor algorithm in which closely related sequences were merged to remove PCR and sequencing errors. CDR3 sequences were aligned to IMGT reference sequences to assign V, D and J gene segments. For a sequence to be retained, a match of at least six nucleotides to both a V gene segment and a J gene segment was required. A rearrangement counted as productive if the CDR3 had no stop codons and remained in frame with V and J, and every other rearrangement counted as non-productive. CDR3 was defined according to IMGT convention as the region running from the second conserved V-encoded cysteine to the conserved J-encoded phenylalanine. Sequences without an unambiguous match to a single V gene segment were excluded from the earlier analysis of over 500 of the donors. An earlier analysis of several hundred of the donors called V segments functional above 56.7% productive rearrangements and segregating when the between-donor standard deviation exceeded 5%. A statistical classification framework was developed to diagnose cytomegalovirus status using the catalog of TCR beta chain sequences. A later analysis assigned V and J genes by comparing TCR nucleotide sequences with IMGT/GENE-DB human TR gene sequences. In a later analysis, CDR3 sequences and most-parsimonious VDJ recombination scenarios were assigned using the TCRdist pipeline. In a later analysis, every TCR beta chain was defined by the combination of its CDR3 amino acid sequence and its V-gene family, and reads without a unique V-gene family were dropped. To address suspected cross-contamination and a sequencing artifact, a later analysis removed over 500 highly shared, low-generation-probability nucleotide sequences. For each public chain, a later analysis derived a clonal expansion index from normalized ranks of inferred template counts within each repertoire. A later analysis computed generation probabilities with a VDJ recombination model fitted to out-of-frame rearrangements, and checked the results against IGoR. In a later analysis, hypergeometric tests were used to score TCR-TCR, TCR-HLA and TCR-CMV co-occurrence, with a repertoire-size bias correction applied to TCR pairs. To estimate false discovery rates, a later analysis permuted the HLA or CMV assignments 20 times. In a later analysis, co-occurring TCRs were grouped using DBSCAN, with TCRdist sequence similarity added in when clustering inside HLA-allele-positive subsets. Co-occurrence clustering excluded repertoires with fewer than 30,000 or more than 120,000 public chains, plus five with anomalous nucleotide sharing. Imported from immuneACCESS, the table was reduced by TCRdb to in-frame sequences with V and J called. These copies leave out some clones; in studies compared against another copy, an unresolved V gene accounts for under half, and the cause of the remainder is not known. The D gene and trimming were derived from the DNA, and the V and J assignments and clone size from that table. Present in this sample are 100,000 or so clones, about 79% of which were seen just once. 0.9% to 1.5% of the sample is held by the ten biggest clonotypes.

Overall results and qualifications from the work: Cytomegalovirus status was reported to be diagnosed by the classifier with high specificity and sensitivity in both the original and validation cohorts. In a later analysis, the rate of TCR association differed among HLA loci, with DRB1 alleles having the most associated TCRs and HLA-C alleles having the fewest. A further reported finding was that TCR beta sequences accurately predicted the HLA-A and HLA-B alleles for most subjects in the first cohort. A later analysis reported that several top co-occurrence clusters appeared linked to parvovirus B19, influenza, CMV and Epstein-Barr virus. At a false discovery rate of 0.05, a later analysis linked approximately 18,000 TCR beta sequences to specific HLA alleles. In an earlier analysis of approximately 600 of the donors, most TCR beta V segments were observed in productive rearrangements about 87% or about 30% of the time, broadly matching IMGT annotations. Because HLA typing was missing for some donors at each locus, association tests included only the typed subset. Presence/absence analyses assumed roughly uniform sequencing depth across donors, an assumption that may not hold. This cohort had only TCR beta chains sequenced, and the lack of alpha or paired-chain data limited which features could be detected. Immune exposure information for the cohort was limited to CMV serostatus. A cluster of highly shared sequence variants was judged likely to represent a technical artifact of the sequencing pipeline. A few of the identified cytomegalovirus-associated TCR beta chains were confirmed in vitro to be specific for cytomegalovirus antigens. Most CMV-associated TCR beta chains appeared to be HLA-restricted in a later analysis, and the HLA associations seemed to be driven largely by CMV exposure. Linkage disequilibrium might explain the correlated functional status among segregating V segments, but an unknown experimental factor could not be excluded. The authors suggested that the approach could potentially be generalized to other disease states and immunological phenotypes. When HLA alleles, especially DR and DQ, strongly co-occurred, TCR associations were difficult to assign to individual alleles. In a later genetic analysis, fewer N-insertions in productive TCRs were reported among donors in an Asian-associated ancestry cluster than the roughly 710-donor mean. Some IMGT-functional V segments, including TRBV6-2 and TRBV6-3, could not be told apart with the 87-base-pair reads, so those segments were excluded. About 17 rarely observed V segments, including chromosome 9 orphons, were excluded from the earlier analysis of 550 to 700 of the donors because counts were too low. The study listed 150 to 200 TCR beta chains as associated with cytomegalovirus. Compared with equally common non-associated chains, HLA-associated TCR beta chains in a later analysis were more clonally expanded and had lower generation probabilities. Most TCR sequences were observed very rarely across donors, whereas some public TCRs were present in many individuals. An association between a missense DCLRE1C variant and V-gene and J-gene trimming of TCR beta chains was found in a later genetic analysis and replicated in an independent cohort.

Only one count was recorded for this clone. It has no known antigen specificity. Base qualities were left out, and no much larger clone turns up one base away. According to the germline V gene, CDR1 reads MGHRA and CDR2 reads YSYEKL. Spanning cysteine to phenylalanine, the CDR3 consists of 14 amino acids. This entry keeps only the CDR3 DNA: 42 bases, framed from base 1. Trimming costs V 1 base and J 3 bases, and their ends lie 9 bases apart. This chain joins TRBV4-1 to TRBJ1-1; a confident D gene designation cannot be given. The receptor was isolated from a woman between 18 and 29 years old in good health and CMV-seronegative. The sample comprised PBMCs. The bases read TGCGCCAGCAGCCAAGCGGGGAGTGACACTGAAGCTTTCTTT. It translates to CASSQAGSDTEAFF.